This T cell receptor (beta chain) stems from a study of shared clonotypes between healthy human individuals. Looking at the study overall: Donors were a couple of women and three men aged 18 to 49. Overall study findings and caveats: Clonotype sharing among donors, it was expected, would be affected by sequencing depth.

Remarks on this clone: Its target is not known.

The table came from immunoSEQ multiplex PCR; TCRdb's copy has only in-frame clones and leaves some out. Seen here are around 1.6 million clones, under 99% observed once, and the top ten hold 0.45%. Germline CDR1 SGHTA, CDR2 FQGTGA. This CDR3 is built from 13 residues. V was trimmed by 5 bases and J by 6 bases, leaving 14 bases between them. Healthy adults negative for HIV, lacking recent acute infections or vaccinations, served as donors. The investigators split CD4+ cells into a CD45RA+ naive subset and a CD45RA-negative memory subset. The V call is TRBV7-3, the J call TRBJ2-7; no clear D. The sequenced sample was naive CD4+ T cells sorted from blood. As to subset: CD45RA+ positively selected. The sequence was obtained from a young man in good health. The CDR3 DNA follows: TGTGCCAGCAGCCCAATCTGGGGTGGCGAGCAGTACTTC. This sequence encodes CASSPIWGGEQYF.